A single sample gave rise to the 14 T cell receptor beta chains below, sequenced in a study of cytomegalovirus exposure and HLA in healthy donors. TCRdb's table, derived via immunoSEQ multiplex PCR, lists solely in-frame clones and lacks some. The sample contains roughly 120,000 clones, 70% to 90% of which appear only once. The material sequenced was PBMCs. The source of these receptors is a man between 18 and 35 years old in good health and CMV-seronegative.

This rearrangement joins TRBV9 to TRBJ2-3; the match to TRBD2 covers 7 bases. The germline gives CDR1 SGDLS, CDR2 YYNGEE. Germline trimming cut 0 bases from V and 3 bases from J; bases unmatched to any gene: 7. The length of the CDR3 is 16 residues. CDR3 region: CASSVVGLAVTDTQYF. CDR3 in DNA: TGTGCCAGCAGCGTAGTTGGGCTAGCGGTGACAGATACGCAGTATTTT. Full variable domain (rest looked up from reference TRBV9 and TRBJ2-3): DSGVTQTPKHLITATGQRVTLRCSPRSGDLSVYWYQQSLDQGLQFLIQYYNGEERAKGNILERFSAQQFPDLHSELNLSSLELGDSALYFCASSVVGLAVTDTQYFGPGTRLTVL.

The chain is built from TRBV27 and TRBJ2-1, with a weak D call TRBD1 (5 bases). V was shortened by 3 bases and J by 7 bases, with 16 bases between the two germline ends. The CDR3 is 15 residues long. The V gene's germline CDR1 is MNHEY and CDR2 SMNVEV (reference sequence). For the CDR3, the DNA is TGTGCCAGCAGTTTTGTGTCTCGACAGAGGAATGAGCAGTTCTTC. Amino acids: CASSFVSRQRNEQFF.

The chain's CDR3 is CASSLEPGGNYGYTF. The CDR3 DNA reads TGTGCCAGCAGCTTAGAACCGGGGGGTAACTATGGCTACACCTTC. The chain links TRBV11-2 to TRBJ1-2; perhaps TRBD1 as D (5 bases). The CDR3 runs to 15 residues. Germline V lookup: CDR1 SGHAT, CDR2 FQNNGV. The V end lost 0 bases, the J end lost 1 base, and 9 bases lay between the germline ends.

The chain has TRBV21-1 and TRBJ2-7; TRBD1 was called by the table and not checked on the DNA. TRBV21-1 is described as a pseudogene. This CDR3 has 15 residues. The CDR3, as DNA: TGTGCCAGCAGCAGCGCTAATTGGACAGACTACGAGCAGTACTTC. Translation gives CASSSANWTDYEQYF.

This clone showed up just once. One end of the junction is discordant with germline, which a read error may explain. This rearrangement joins TRBV15 to TRBJ2-6; 8 bases agree with TRBD1. Per germline, CDR1 LNHNV and CDR2 YYDKDF (reference sequence). The CDR3 consists of 19 residues. The DNA for the CDR3 is TGTGCCACCAGCGGAGAGGTCGTGGCAGGGGGCGGTGGGGCCAACGTCCTGACTTTC. Translating it yields CATSGEVVAGGGGANVLTF.

This clone was recorded only once. Distinct nucleotide sequences in the sample also encode this CDR3. The CDR3 region has the DNA TGCGCCAGCAGCTGGGGACAGACTTACGAGCAGTACTTC. The encoded protein is CASSWGQTYEQYF. The gene calls are TRBV5-1 and TRBJ2-7, with 7 positions matching TRBD1. The CDR3 has 13 amino acids. The V gene's germline CDR1 is SGHRS and CDR2 YFSETQ. V was pared by 3 bases and J by 4 bases, with 4 bases of the junction left unmatched.

The chain links TRBV2 to TRBJ2-5; TRBD1 matches at 9 bases. The CDR3 consists of 16 residues. Losses at the gene ends were 7 bases for V and 4 bases for J; bases not matched to a gene: 13. Germline assignment: CDR1 SNHLY and CDR2 FYNNEI. Here the CDR3 DNA reads TGTGCCAGCATTCGATCGGGACAGGGCTTAGGAGAGACCCAGTACTTC. It translates to CASIRSGQGLGETQYF.

The chain links TRBV25-1 to TRBJ2-3, with 10 bases matching TRBD2. This CDR3 has 16 amino acids. CDR1 is MGHDK and CDR2 is SYGVNS in the germline V gene. Germline trimming cut 6 bases from V and 4 bases from J; bases unmatched to any gene: 10. The CDR3, as DNA: TGTGCCAGCAGGGAAACTAAGCGGGGGGGTCCAGATACGCAGTATTTT. Translating gives CASRETKRGGPDTQYF.

This clone has just one count. The CDR3 spells CASSLRGNQETQYF. The CDR3 DNA reads TGTGCCAGCAGCTTGCGAGGGAACCAAGAGACCCAGTACTTC. The genes are TRBV5-6 and TRBJ2-5, with D maybe TRBD2 (5 bases). Trimming stripped 1 base from V and 0 bases from J, with 7 bases between. Germline CDR1 is SGHDT and CDR2 is YYEEEE. CDR3 length: 14 amino acids.

The rearrangement uses TRBV5-1 and TRBJ2-6; D gene unclear. Between the trimmed V and J ends, which lost 0 bases and 0 bases, there was a span of 13 bases. Looked up from germline, CDR1 is SGHRS and CDR2 is YFSETQ. The CDR3 is 18 residues long. CDR3: CASSLVAVRSSGANVLTF. In nucleotides, the CDR3 is TGCGCCAGCAGCTTGGTAGCAGTTCGGAGCTCTGGGGCCAACGTCCTGACTTTC.

This clone showed up just a few times. This sequence joins TRBV5-4 and TRBJ1-6, with 10 bases fitting TRBD1. From germline, CDR1 is SGHNT and CDR2 YYREEE (reference sequence). This CDR3 has 14 residues. V shed 3 bases and J 7 bases; nucleotides not matched to a gene: 1. In DNA, the CDR3 is TGTGCCAGCAGCTGGGACAGGGGCAATTCACCCCTCCACTTT. Protein sequence: CASSWDRGNSPLHF.

The J gene is TRBJ2-3, the V gene TRBV27, with TRBD1 matching over 7 bases. This CDR3 has 16 amino acids. Germline V lookup: CDR1 MNHEY, CDR2 SMNVEV (reference sequence). V lost 4 bases, J lost 11 bases, and 18 bases stayed unmatched. CDR3 protein: CASSSGTADVLRRQYF. CDR3 nucleotides: TGTGCCAGCAGTTCAGGGACAGCGGACGTCCTCAGGAGGCAGTATTTT.

The rearrangement uses TRBV6-5 and TRBJ2-2; D uncertain. The CDR3 is 15 residues long. The germline V gene has CDR1 MNHEY and CDR2 SVGAGI. Trimming shortened V by 0 bases and J by 3 bases, and 8 bases separated the two germline ends. The CDR3 bases are TGTGCCAGCAGTTACTCTCGAGGATACACCGGGGAGCTGTTTTTT. Translation: CASSYSRGYTGELFF.

The chain employs TRBV6-5 and TRBJ1-1; 8 bases fit TRBD1. Looked up from germline, CDR1 is MNHEY and CDR2 is SVGAGI. This CDR3 has 15 residues. V shed 4 bases and J 0 bases; nucleotides not matched to a gene: 4. CDR3 sequence (DNA): TGTGCCAGCAGTTCCACAGGGGGAATGAACACTGAAGCTTTCTTT. The encoded protein is CASSSTGGMNTEAFF.